Presented here are 30 T cell receptor beta chains from one specimen sequenced in a study of cytomegalovirus exposure and HLA in healthy donors. PCR amplification relied on 60 Vbeta primers (plus 13 Jbeta primers). The assay was immunoSEQ multiplex PCR, and TCRdb's table has in-frame clones only and misses some. This table holds a few hundred thousand clones, over 75% found once. Sequences were obtained from PBMCs. Receptor source: a man younger than 30 in good health and CMV-seronegative.

The sample holds a few counts of this clone. The chain is built from TRBV4-2 and TRBJ2-1; no firm D call. The CDR3 spans 15 residues. Germline assignment: CDR1 LGHNA and CDR2 YNFKEQ. Trimming shortened V by 0 bases and J by 9 bases, and 15 bases separated the two germline ends. The CDR3 loop reads CASSQDATDLAEQFF. In DNA form, the CDR3 reads TGTGCCAGCAGCCAAGATGCGACTGACCTGGCTGAGCAGTTCTTC.

This clone was observed a handful of times. V and J are TRBV2 and TRBJ1-2; D is uncertain. The CDR3 has 12 amino acids. In germline, CDR1 is SNHLY, CDR2 FYNNEI. The V end was cut by 6 bases, the J end by 3 bases, with 8 bases between. CDR3 in amino acids: CASSSLYYGYTF. The CDR3 DNA is TGTGCCAGCAGCTCCCTGTACTATGGCTACACCTTC.

The chain links TRBV15 to TRBJ2-1, with TRBD2 as a possible D gene (6 bases). Trimming took 3 bases from V and 4 from J, leaving 13 bases between them. The length of the CDR3 is 15 residues. Germline V gene sequence: CDR1 LNHNV, CDR2 YYDKDF (reference sequence). As DNA, the CDR3 is TGTGCCACCAGCAGGGGATCGCGGGGTTACAATGAGCAGTTCTTC. Translating gives CATSRGSRGYNEQFF.

This sequence joins TRBV7-6 and TRBJ2-5; 7 nucleotides align to TRBD2. With 2 bases clipped from V and 2 bases from J, the junction kept 5 bases outside the gene matches. The CDR3 extends over 15 amino acids. Germline V gene sequence: CDR1 SGHVS, CDR2 FNYEAQ. The CDR3 nucleotides are TGTGCCAGCAGCTTAAGGGCGGGAGTTCAAGAGACCCAGTACTTC. Translation gives CASSLRAGVQETQYF. The whole variable domain, filled in from reference TRBV7-6 and TRBJ2-5, reads GAGVSQSPRYKVTKRGQDVALRCDPISGHVSLYWYRQALGQGPEFLTYFNYEAQQDKSGLPNDRFSAERPEGSISTLTIQRTEQRDSAMYRCASSLRAGVQETQYFGPGTRLLVL.

The rearrangement joins TRBV7-6 to TRBJ2-1, with 8 bases lining up with TRBD2. Germline CDR1 is SGHVS and CDR2 is FNYEAQ. With V trimmed by 5 bases and J by 0 bases, 15 bases remained unmatched. The CDR3 is 19 amino acids. This CDR3 is CASSHPGRGVLSSYNEQFF. The CDR3 coding sequence is TGTGCCAGCAGCCATCCGGGGCGGGGGGTCCTCAGCTCCTACAATGAGCAGTTCTTC.

This CDR3 reads CASSLQGGAVIYEQFF. In DNA, the CDR3 is TGTGCCAGCAGCTTACAAGGCGGGGCTGTTATCTATGAGCAGTTCTTC. The chain links TRBV7-9 to TRBJ2-1, with a tentative D call TRBD2 (6 bases). Trimming pared 2 bases from V and 8 bases from J, leaving 19 bases between. Looked up from germline, CDR1 is SEHNR and CDR2 is FQNEAQ (reference sequence). The CDR3 loop spans 16 amino acids.

This sequence joins TRBV4-2 and TRBJ1-4; the D is unclear. CDR3 length: 15 amino acids. Looked up from germline, CDR1 is LGHNA and CDR2 is YNFKEQ. Trimming stripped 2 bases from V and 4 bases from J, with 11 bases between. CDR3 sequence reads: CASSQTAGLNEKLFF. CDR3 DNA: TGTGCCAGCAGCCAAACGGCAGGCCTTAATGAAAAACTGTTTTTT.

The rearrangement links TRBV9 to TRBJ1-2; D perhaps matches TRBD1 (5 bases). V lost 0 bases to trimming and J lost 4 bases, with 19 bases between them. The CDR3 is 17 residues long. Germline lookup yields CDR1 SGDLS and CDR2 YYNGEE. Here the CDR3 DNA reads TGTGCCAGCAGCGTAGAATCTGGGCAGGGAAGGGGCTATGGCTACACCTTC. Protein sequence: CASSVESGQGRGYGYTF. The full variable domain, its missing parts supplied by reference TRBV9 and TRBJ1-2, is DSGVTQTPKHLITATGQRVTLRCSPRSGDLSVYWYQQSLDQGLQFLIQYYNGEERAKGNILERFSAQQFPDLHSELNLSSLELGDSALYFCASSVESGQGRGYGYTFGSGTRLTVV.

The V and J genes are TRBV5-6 and TRBJ2-7, with D maybe TRBD2 (7 bases). Trimming pared 1 base from V and 2 bases from J, leaving 16 bases between. The CDR3 contains 16 residues. Germline-derived CDR1 and CDR2 are SGHDT and YYEEEE. Here the CDR3 reads CASSLFLGGQTYEQYF. CDR3 bases: TGTGCCAGCAGCTTGTTCCTGGGGGGGCAAACCTACGAGCAGTACTTC.

V and J are TRBV14 and TRBJ2-1; weak D call: TRBD2 (6 bases). Germline V CDR1 and CDR2: SGHDN, FVKESK. V shed 4 bases and J shed 4 bases, with 23 bases lying between them. The CDR3 has 18 residues. The CDR3 here is CASSLSSAGKRAYNEQFF. CDR3 sequence (DNA): TGTGCCAGCAGCCTTTCCTCGGCGGGGAAGAGAGCTTACAATGAGCAGTTCTTC. The full variable domain, rest sourced from reference TRBV14 and TRBJ2-1, is EAGVTQFPSHSVIEKGQTVTLRCDPISGHDNLYWYRRVMGKEIKFLLHFVKESKQDESGMPNNRFLAERTGGTYSTLKVQPAELEDSGVYFCASSLSSAGKRAYNEQFFGPGTRLTVL.

The chain recombines TRBV29-1 with TRBJ1-2; D remains ambiguous. Germline V gene lookup returns CDR1 SQVTM and CDR2 ANQGSEA. Trimming removed 2 bases from V and 5 bases from J, with 9 bases in between. This CDR3 comprises 12 residues. CDR3 protein: CSVESRLYGYTF. The CDR3, as DNA: TGCAGCGTTGAAAGCCGTTTATATGGCTACACCTTC.

Only one count was recorded for this clone. The chain links TRBV5-1 to TRBJ1-3; 8 nucleotides agree with TRBD1. This CDR3 has 14 amino acids. The V gene's germline CDR1 is SGHRS and CDR2 YFSETQ. V was pared by 4 bases and J by 2 bases, with 2 bases of the junction left unmatched. The CDR3 DNA reads TGCGCCAGCAGCCCGGGACAGGCTGGAAACACCATATATTTT. Protein sequence: CASSPGQAGNTIYF.

This chain uses TRBV6-6 with TRBJ2-3, with D unclear. Looked up from germline, CDR1 is MNHNY and CDR2 is SVGAGI (reference sequence). The CDR3 totals 11 residues. V lost 4 bases, J lost 3 bases, and 2 bases lay in between. CDR3 residues: CASSSTDTQYF. As DNA, the CDR3 is TGTGCCAGCAGTTCTACAGATACGCAGTATTTT.

This rearrangement joins TRBV30 to TRBJ1-1; 8 nucleotides align to TRBD1. Trimming at V came to 5 bases and at J to 7 bases, leaving 9 bases not matched to a gene. This CDR3 comprises 13 residues. In germline, CDR1 is GTSNPN, CDR2 SVGIG (reference sequence). Here the CDR3 DNA reads TGTGCCTGGCGCCTTACCGGGACAGGTGAAGCTTTCTTT. Encoded protein: CAWRLTGTGEAFF.

This clone was detected only once. V and J are TRBV7-9 and TRBJ2-2; 8 nucleotides agree with TRBD1. Germline CDR1 is SEHNR and CDR2 is FQNEAQ (reference sequence). The CDR3 totals 16 residues. The J segment lost 3 bases and the V segment lost 6 bases, leaving 9 bases of the junction unmatched. The CDR3 protein is CASRSPQGVDTGELFF. The CDR3 DNA sequence: TGTGCCAGCAGGTCACCACAGGGGGTCGACACCGGGGAGCTGTTTTTT. The variable domain in full, with the rest retrieved from reference TRBV7-9 and TRBJ2-2, is DTGVSQNPRHKITKRGQNVTFRCDPISEHNRLYWYRQTLGQGPEFLTYFQNEAQLEKSRLLSDRFSAERPKGSFSTLEIQRTEQGDSAMYLCASRSPQGVDTGELFFGEGSRLTVL.

The chain is built from TRBV7-9 and TRBJ2-1; possible D gene TRBD2, 5 bases. CDR3 length: 12 residues. V was shortened by 2 bases and J by 8 bases, with 7 bases between the two germline ends. From germline, CDR1 is SEHNR and CDR2 FQNEAQ (reference sequence). The DNA for the CDR3 is TGTGCCAGCAGCTTAACGGACTATGAGCAGTTCTTC. Its protein product is CASSLTDYEQFF.

The V call is TRBV30, the J call TRBJ1-1; possible D gene TRBD1, 6 bases. The V end lost 0 bases, the J end lost 0 bases, and 20 bases lay between the germline ends. Germline V gives CDR1 GTSNPN, CDR2 SVGIG (reference sequence). The CDR3 covers 18 residues. The CDR3 region is CAWSVPPELRGLNTEAFF. Here the CDR3 DNA reads TGTGCCTGGAGTGTACCCCCGGAGCTCAGGGGATTGAACACTGAAGCTTTCTTT.

There are a few counts of this clone. This chain joins TRBV19 and TRBJ2-3; 9 bases align to TRBD2. The CDR3 runs to 12 residues. CDR1 is LNHDA, CDR2 SQIVND, per germline (reference sequence). Losses at the gene ends were 7 bases for V and 9 bases for J; bases not matched to a gene: 5. The CDR3: CASTTSGRTQYF. The DNA of the CDR3 is TGTGCCAGTACCACCAGCGGGAGGACGCAGTATTTT. Based on the CDR3 plus reference TRBV19 and TRBJ2-3, the full variable domain is DGGITQSPKYLFRKEGQNVTLSCEQNLNHDAMYWYRQDPGQGLRLIYYSQIVNDFQKGDIAEGYSVSREKKESFPLTVTSAQKNPTAFYLCASTTSGRTQYFGPGTRLTVL.

V gene TRBV6-5 combines with J gene TRBJ1-4; D is ambiguous. The length of the CDR3 is 13 residues. The germline CDR1 and CDR2 sequences are MNHEY and SVGAGI. V lost 8 bases to trimming and J lost 7 bases, with 14 bases between them. CDR3 in DNA: TGTGCCAGCTCCCCGGAGGGAGCTGAAAAACTGTTTTTT. Amino acids: CASSPEGAEKLFF.

The genes are TRBV5-1 and TRBJ2-1; tentative D call: TRBD2 (6 bases). The CDR3 consists of 16 residues. V dropped 2 bases and J dropped 0 bases, with 12 bases sitting between them. Germline values: CDR1 SGHRS, CDR2 YFSETQ. As DNA, the CDR3 is TGCGCCAGCAGCTTTGGGGGGACGAGCTCCTACAATGAGCAGTTCTTC. Its translation: CASSFGGTSSYNEQFF.

This clone has only a few counts. This chain connects TRBV9 to TRBJ2-2; 8 bases are shared with TRBD2. Germline CDR1 is SGDLS and CDR2 is YYNGEE. CDR3 size: 16 residues. V lost 3 bases and J lost 4; bases outside the gene matches: 8. The CDR3, as DNA: TGTGCCAGCAGCGCCGGCGGGGGGCGAAGCACCGGGGAGCTGTTTTTT. It is translated as CASSAGGGRSTGELFF.

The chain carries TRBV6-5 and TRBJ1-4; tentative D call: TRBD1 (6 bases). Germline loops: CDR1 MNHEY, CDR2 SVGAGI. CDR3 length: 16 amino acids. V shed 2 bases and J shed 4 bases, with 14 bases lying between them. Written as DNA, the CDR3 is TGTGCCAGCAGTTACAAGGAGACAGGTCTTAATGAAAAACTGTTTTTT. Residues: CASSYKETGLNEKLFF.

The CDR3 here is CASSLLASSTDTQYF. The CDR3 DNA reads TGTGCCAGCAGCTTACTAGCGTCTAGCACAGATACGCAGTATTTT. The chain recombines TRBV7-9 with TRBJ2-3; possible D gene TRBD2, 6 bases. Germline V gene data show CDR1 as SEHNR and CDR2 as FQNEAQ (reference sequence). The CDR3 runs 15 residues. V was shortened by 2 bases and J by 0 bases, with 9 bases between the two germline ends. Filled out from reference TRBV7-9 and TRBJ2-3, the complete variable domain reads DTGVSQNPRHKITKRGQNVTFRCDPISEHNRLYWYRQTLGQGPEFLTYFQNEAQLEKSRLLSDRFSAERPKGSFSTLEIQRTEQGDSAMYLCASSLLASSTDTQYFGPGTRLTVL.

The genes are TRBV11-2 and TRBJ2-7; TRBD1 might be the D (5 bases). V lost 1 base and J lost 0, with 7 bases in between. The CDR3 contains 14 residues. Germline V gives CDR1 SGHAT, CDR2 FQNNGV. The CDR3 is CASSLARASYEQYF. CDR3 DNA: TGTGCCAGCAGCTTAGCCAGGGCCTCCTACGAGCAGTACTTC.

The genes are TRBV4-3 and TRBJ1-2; D remains ambiguous. This CDR3 is built from 14 residues. Trimming took off 0 bases at V and 5 bases at J, with 10 bases between the two ends. Per germline, CDR1 LGHNA and CDR2 YSLEER. CDR3: CASSQDNGYYGYTF. The CDR3 DNA reads as TGCGCCAGCAGCCAAGATAACGGTTATTATGGCTACACCTTC.

This clone was counted once. V and J are TRBV5-1 and TRBJ2-1, with 7 bases identical to TRBD2. After removal of 4 bases from V and 4 bases from J, the junction contained 5 bases not matched to a gene. The CDR3 loop spans 14 amino acids. Per the germline V gene, CDR1 is SGHRS and CDR2 is YFSETQ. CDR3 residues: CASSRGEEYNEQFF. CDR3 nucleotide sequence: TGCGCCAGCAGCCGGGGGGAAGAATACAATGAGCAGTTCTTC.

The CDR3, as DNA: TGTGCCAGCAGCTTAGGAGCAGCGTCGGGCACCGGGGAGCTGTTTTTT. It translates to CASSLGAASGTGELFF. The V and J genes are TRBV7-2 and TRBJ2-2, with D uncertain. Per germline, CDR1 SGHTA and CDR2 FQGNSA. Trimming removed 1 base at V and 4 bases at J, with 13 bases between. The CDR3 contains 16 residues.

The chain couples TRBV13 to TRBJ2-7, with 8 bases that match TRBD1. The CDR3 covers 13 residues. Germline CDR1 reads PRHDT; CDR2 reads FYEKMQ (reference sequence). Trimming cost V 5 bases and J 5 bases; bases outside gene matches: 5. Written as DNA, the CDR3 is TGTGCCAGCAGCCCCGAGACAGGGGACGAGCAGTACTTC. It translates to CASSPETGDEQYF.

This clone was seen just once. The chain joins TRBV30 to TRBJ1-5, with no clear D. V shed 0 bases and J shed 0 bases, with 12 bases lying between them. CDR1 is GTSNPN, CDR2 SVGIG, per germline (reference sequence). The CDR3 spans 16 residues. The CDR3 DNA reads TGTGCCTGGAGTGTGGCGGGGATGTATAGCAATCAGCCCCAGCATTTT. Encoded protein: CAWSVAGMYSNQPQHF.

V is TRBV7-6 and J is TRBJ2-2, with D possibly TRBD1 on 6 matching bases. V was pared by 2 bases and J by 3 bases, with 10 bases between. CDR3 length: 15 amino acids. Germline V lookup: CDR1 SGHVS, CDR2 FNYEAQ. The DNA of the CDR3 is TGTGCCAGCAGCTTACGCAGGGGAGACACCGGGGAGCTGTTTTTT. It translates to CASSLRRGDTGELFF. The whole variable domain, remainder taken from reference TRBV7-6 and TRBJ2-2, is GAGVSQSPRYKVTKRGQDVALRCDPISGHVSLYWYRQALGQGPEFLTYFNYEAQQDKSGLPNDRFSAERPEGSISTLTIQRTEQRDSAMYRCASSLRRGDTGELFFGEGSRLTVL.